This entry features one T cell receptor (beta chain) sequence. This clonotype was found many times. This receptor's antigen is unknown. Per-base qualities were not stored, and no clone one base away is much larger. The germline V and J ends show losses of 7 bases and 8 bases respectively, and no gene match explains 9 bases of the junction. The CDR3 measures 14 amino acids from cysteine to phenylalanine. The kept DNA is CDR3 alone, 42 bases in frame from the first base. Receptor amplification or capture employed PCR. Sequencing relied on an Illumina HiSeq 2500. To normalize quantification of the TCRbeta repertoire, the TCR libraries were built with molecular barcoding that relied on unique molecular identifiers. TCRdb ran its own pipeline on the public reads, namely fastp trimming at Q25 and MiXCR clone calling, and kept in-frame beta chains. Every distinct CDR3 protein forms one entry, paired with its most common genes and DNA. The sample table records hundreds of thousands of distinct CDR3 sequences; around 9.6% of these occur just once. The ten largest clones capture approximately 6.6% of the sample.

The data were obtained in a study of T-cell reconstitution after alpha-beta-depleted transplantation in children (TCRdb year 2016). For context, the study as a whole: Using TCR repertoire profiling, the study quantitatively followed how T-cell immune reconstitution unfolded in children after TCRalphabeta/CD19-depleted allogeneic hematopoietic cell transplantation.

Recombination joined TRBV12-3 or TRBV12-4 with TRBJ2-2; TRBD1 agrees with 8 junctional bases. The TCR was taken from a human donor who donated a stem cell graft to a child with acute lymphoblastic leukemia. The sample consisted of PBMCs from the stem cell graft donor, taken from the stem cell graft. The CDR3 region reads CASTTDRGWGELFF. The sequenced DNA is TGTGCCAGCACTACCGACAGGGGATGGGGGGAGCTGTTTTTT.